Listed below are T cell receptor beta chains from one sample, sequenced in a study of blood T cell repertoires in COVID-19. Here immunoSEQ multiplex PCR was the method, and the copy in TCRdb shows in-frame clones only, minus some. The table shows 400,000 to 550,000 clones, with 87% occurring only once. Sequencing was performed on PBMCs or T cells enriched from blood (not recorded which). These receptors were taken from a woman under 30 with acute COVID-19. The CDR3 runs from the conserved cysteine through the conserved F or W. D genes are given only for firm matches. Rows give clone size only sometimes, using once, few, many, or a class for an expanded clone.

>NA|TRBJ2-1|TRBV24-1|NA
CATSSAGSTDEQFF
TGTGCCACCAGTTCGGCGGGTTCTACTGATGAGCAGTTCTTC
>NA|TRBJ2-7|TRBV23-1|NA
CASIEGEQYF
TGCGCCAGCATTGAGGGAGAGCAGTACTTC
>TRBD2|TRBJ2-1|TRBV3-1/TRBV3-2|NA
CASSQQRTSGGANEQFF
TGTGCCAGCAGCCAACAAAGGACTAGCGGGGGGGCGAATGAGCAGTTCTTC
>NA|TRBJ2-3|TRBV7-9|NA
CASSLGGVPADTQYF
TGTGCCAGCAGCTTAGGGGGAGTTCCCGCAGATACGCAGTATTTT
>NA|TRBJ1-1|TRBV7-9|NA
CASSPGGPMNTEAFF
TGTGCCAGCAGCCCCGGGGGGCCCATGAACACTGAAGCTTTCTTT
>NA|TRBJ2-7|TRBV6-5|NA
CASTSGTYEQYF
TGTGCCAGCACCAGCGGAACCTACGAGCAGTACTTC
>NA|TRBJ1-5|TRBV12-3/TRBV12-4|NA
CASRQGNQPQHF
TGTGCCAGCAGACAGGGCAATCAGCCCCAGCATTTT
>NA|TRBJ2-1|TRBV7-2|NA
CASSLISAEQFF
TGTGCCAGCAGCTTGATTTCAGCGGAGCAGTTCTTC
>NA|TRBJ2-5|TRBV5-6|few
CASSRQETQYF
TGTGCCAGCAGCCGCCAAGAGACCCAGTACTTC
>NA|TRBJ1-5|TRBV7-9|NA
CASSLSGPQPQHF
TGTGCCAGCAGCTTGTCAGGGCCGCAGCCCCAGCATTTT
>TRBD1|TRBJ1-1|TRBV29-1|NA
CSVDQGGMAAFF
TGCAGCGTTGACCAGGGGGGCATGGCCGCTTTCTTT
>TRBD1|TRBJ1-4|TRBV9|NA
CASSVDAGGWEKLFF
TGTGCCAGCAGCGTAGATGCAGGGGGCTGGGAAAAACTGTTTTTT
>NA|TRBJ1-5|TRBV2|NA
CASNLRSGQPQHF
TGTGCCAGCAATTTACGAAGCGGGCAGCCCCAGCATTTT
>TRBD2|TRBJ2-7|TRBV27|NA
CASSQTSGSYEQYF
TGTGCCAGCAGCCAGACTAGCGGGAGCTACGAGCAGTACTTC
>NA|TRBJ1-3|TRBV30|NA
CAWSSGAGNTIYF
TGTGCCTGGAGTTCAGGGGCTGGAAACACCATATATTTT
>NA|TRBJ2-7|TRBV7-9|NA
CASSLPGSLYEQYF
TGTGCCAGCAGCTTGCCAGGGTCCCTTTACGAGCAGTACTTC
>TRBD1|TRBJ1-5|TRBV30|NA
CAYQEGAGDQPQHF
TGTGCCTACCAAGAGGGGGCGGGCGATCAGCCCCAGCATTTT
>TRBD2|TRBJ2-3|TRBV4-1|NA
CASSRTEAGGDTQYF
TGCGCCAGCAGCCGAACGGAAGCGGGGGGGGATACGCAGTATTTT
>NA|TRBJ1-1|TRBV5-1|NA
CASSLERVTNTEAFF
TGCGCCAGCAGCCTGGAACGGGTTACGAACACTGAAGCTTTCTTT